These 7 T cell receptor beta chains originate from one sample sequenced in a study of PD-L1 blockade in urothelial cancer. TCRdb's table, derived via immunoSEQ multiplex PCR, lists solely in-frame clones and lacks some. The table lists about 38,000 clones, around 90% of them singletons. The source was PBMCs, collected around atezolizumab (anti-PD-L1) treatment. All receptors derive from an older man with urothelial cancer.

This chain links TRBV6-5 with TRBJ1-5, with 7 bases matching TRBD1. The V segment lost 7 bases and the J segment 7 bases; nucleotides outside the gene matches: 10. The CDR3 extends over 14 amino acids. Germline loops: CDR1 MNHEY, CDR2 SVGAGI. CDR3 sequence reads: CASTFRQGRQPQHF. DNA for the CDR3: TGTGCCAGCACATTCAGACAGGGCAGACAGCCCCAGCATTTT.

This clone was recorded a few times. The chain uses TRBV28 and TRBJ2-7, with D hard to call. From germline, CDR1 is MDHEN and CDR2 SYDVKM. This CDR3 comprises 12 residues. V lost 5 bases, J lost 2 bases, and 7 bases lay in between. This CDR3 is CASSPLTYEQYF. The CDR3 DNA follows: TGTGCCAGCAGTCCGCTAACCTACGAGCAGTACTTC.

The chain uses TRBV7-6 and TRBJ2-1, with TRBD1 matching over 8 bases. The germline V gene has CDR1 SGHVS and CDR2 FNYEAQ. V gave up 1 base and J gave up 0 bases; unmatched junction bases: 2. The CDR3 extends over 16 amino acids. DNA of the CDR3: TGTGCCAGCAGCTTAGACAGGGGGGTCTCCTACAATGAGCAGTTCTTC. This translates into CASSLDRGVSYNEQFF.

This clone was recorded a few times. The chain has TRBV5-1 and TRBJ2-4; 9 bases line up with TRBD1. Germline values: CDR1 SGHRS, CDR2 YFSETQ. Trimming cost V 4 bases and J 0 bases; bases outside gene matches: 5. CDR3 length: 16 amino acids. CDR3 sequence: CASSPRDRVAKNIQYF. DNA of the CDR3: TGCGCCAGCAGCCCCCGGGACAGGGTAGCCAAAAACATTCAGTACTTC. Full variable domain (remainder filled in from reference TRBV5-1 and TRBJ2-4): KAGVTQTPRYLIKTRGQQVTLSCSPISGHRSVSWYQQTPGQGLQFLFEYFSETQRNKGNFPGRFSGRQFSNSRSEMNVSTLELGDSALYLCASSPRDRVAKNIQYFGAGTRLSVL.

In nucleotides, the CDR3 is TGTGCCAGCAGTTCCGGGACAGGGTACCCTCAACTGTTTTTT. Its protein product is CASSSGTGYPQLFF. This rearrangement joins TRBV2 to TRBJ1-4; the match to TRBD1 covers 9 bases. J lost 12 bases, V lost 5 bases, and 10 bases had no gene match. Germline assignment: CDR1 SNHLY and CDR2 FYNNEI. The CDR3 totals 14 residues.

This chain joins TRBV5-4 and TRBJ1-2, with D possibly matching TRBD1 (5 bases). CDR3 length equals 17 residues. Trimming stripped 3 bases from V and 0 bases from J, with 18 bases between. The germline CDR1 and CDR2 sequences are SGHNT and YYREEE (reference sequence). The CDR3: CASSSAAGPPTNYGYTF. The CDR3 DNA is TGTGCCAGCAGCTCGGCCGCAGGGCCCCCTACTAACTATGGCTACACCTTC.

This sequence joins TRBV5-4 and TRBJ2-3, with 7 bases matching TRBD2. J gave up 2 bases and V 5 bases, and 8 bases lay outside the gene matches. The CDR3 spans 15 residues. Germline V CDR1 and CDR2: SGHNT, YYREEE (reference sequence). CDR3 protein: CASRLSGTFTDTQYF. CDR3 DNA: TGTGCCAGCAGACTCAGCGGGACTTTCACAGATACGCAGTATTTT. Full variable domain (missing parts from reference TRBV5-4 and TRBJ2-3): ETGVTQSPTHLIKTRGQQVTLRCSSQSGHNTVSWYQQALGQGPQFIFQYYREEENGRGNFPPRFSGLQFPNYSSELNVNALELDDSALYLCASRLSGTFTDTQYFGPGTRLTVL.